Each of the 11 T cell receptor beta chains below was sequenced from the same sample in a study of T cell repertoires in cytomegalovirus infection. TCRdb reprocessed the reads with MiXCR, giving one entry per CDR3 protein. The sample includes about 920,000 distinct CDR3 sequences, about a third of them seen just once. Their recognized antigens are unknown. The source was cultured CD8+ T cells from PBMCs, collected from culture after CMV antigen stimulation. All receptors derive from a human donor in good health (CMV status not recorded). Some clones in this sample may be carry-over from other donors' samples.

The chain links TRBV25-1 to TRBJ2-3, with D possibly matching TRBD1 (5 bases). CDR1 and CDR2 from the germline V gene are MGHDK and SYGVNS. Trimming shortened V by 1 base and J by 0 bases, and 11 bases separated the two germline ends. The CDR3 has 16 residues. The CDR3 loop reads CASSESTVSSTDTQYF. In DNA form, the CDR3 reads TGTGCCAGCAGTGAATCGACAGTGTCTAGCACAGATACGCAGTATTTT.

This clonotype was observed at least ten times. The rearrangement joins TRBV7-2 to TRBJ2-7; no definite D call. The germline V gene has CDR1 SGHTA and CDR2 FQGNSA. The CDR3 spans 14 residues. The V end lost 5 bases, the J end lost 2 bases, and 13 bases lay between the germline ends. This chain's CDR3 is CASSPPESPYEQYF. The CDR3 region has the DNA TGTGCCAGCAGCCCACCGGAGTCACCCTACGAGCAGTACTTC.

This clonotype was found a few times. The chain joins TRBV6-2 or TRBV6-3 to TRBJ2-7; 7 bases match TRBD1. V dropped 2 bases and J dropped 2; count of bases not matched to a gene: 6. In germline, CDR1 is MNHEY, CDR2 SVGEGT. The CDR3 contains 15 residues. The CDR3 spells CASSYGDRDPYEQYF. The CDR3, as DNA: TGTGCCAGCAGTTACGGAGACAGGGATCCCTACGAGCAGTACTTC.

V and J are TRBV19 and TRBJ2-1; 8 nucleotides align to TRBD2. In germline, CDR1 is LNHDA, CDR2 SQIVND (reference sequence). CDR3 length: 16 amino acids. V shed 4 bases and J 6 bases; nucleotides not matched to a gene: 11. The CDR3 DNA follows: TGTGCCAGTAGTACCCCGGGACTAGGTTACGCCAATGAGCAGTTCTTC. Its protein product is CASSTPGLGYANEQFF.

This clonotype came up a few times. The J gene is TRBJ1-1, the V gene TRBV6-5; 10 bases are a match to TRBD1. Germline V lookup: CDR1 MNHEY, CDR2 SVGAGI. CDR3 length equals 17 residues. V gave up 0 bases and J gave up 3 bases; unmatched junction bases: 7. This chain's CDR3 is CASSYSMTGGWDTEAFF. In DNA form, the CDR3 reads TGTGCCAGCAGTTACTCGATGACAGGGGGCTGGGACACTGAAGCTTTCTTT.

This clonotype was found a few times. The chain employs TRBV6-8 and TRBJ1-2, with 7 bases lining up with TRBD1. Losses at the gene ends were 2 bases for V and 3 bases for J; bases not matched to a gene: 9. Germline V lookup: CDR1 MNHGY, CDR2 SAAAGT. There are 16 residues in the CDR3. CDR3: CASSYLNRGVDYGYTF. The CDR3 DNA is TGTGCCAGCAGTTACCTAAACAGGGGTGTCGACTATGGCTACACCTTC.

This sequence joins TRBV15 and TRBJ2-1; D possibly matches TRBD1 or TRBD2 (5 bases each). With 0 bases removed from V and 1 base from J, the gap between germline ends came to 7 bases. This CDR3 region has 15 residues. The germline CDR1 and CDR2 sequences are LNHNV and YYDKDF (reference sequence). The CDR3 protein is CATSRDGGSYNEQFF. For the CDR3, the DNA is TGTGCCACCAGCAGAGATGGGGGTTCCTACAATGAGCAGTTCTTC.

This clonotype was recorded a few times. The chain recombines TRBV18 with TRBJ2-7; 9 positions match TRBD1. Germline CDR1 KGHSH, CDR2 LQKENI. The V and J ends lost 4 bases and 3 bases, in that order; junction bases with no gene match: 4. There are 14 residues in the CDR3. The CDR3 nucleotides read TGTGCCAGCTCACGATGGACAGGGGTCTACGAGCAGTACGTC. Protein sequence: CASSRWTGVYEQYV.

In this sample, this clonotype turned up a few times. CDR3 nucleotide sequence: TGTGCCAGCAGCTTTGGACAGGACTATGGCTACACCTTC. Translated: CASSFGQDYGYTF. This chain connects TRBV7-2 to TRBJ1-2, with 7 bases lining up with TRBD1. Germline CDR1 and CDR2: SGHTA and FQGNSA. The CDR3 length is 13 residues. V was pared by 3 bases and J by 3 bases, with 1 base of the junction left unmatched.

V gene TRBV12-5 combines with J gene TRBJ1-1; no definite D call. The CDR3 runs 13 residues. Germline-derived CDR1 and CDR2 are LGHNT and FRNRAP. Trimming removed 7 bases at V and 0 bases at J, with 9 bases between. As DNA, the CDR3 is TGTGCTAGTGCCCCCAACTTGAACACTGAAGCTTTCTTT. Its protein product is CASAPNLNTEAFF.

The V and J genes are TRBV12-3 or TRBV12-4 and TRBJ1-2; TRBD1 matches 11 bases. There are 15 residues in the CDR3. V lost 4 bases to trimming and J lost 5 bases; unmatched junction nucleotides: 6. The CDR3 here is CASSSGTGGWYGYTF. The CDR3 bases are TGTGCCAGCAGTTCTGGGACAGGGGGATGGTATGGCTACACCTTC.